A selection of T cell receptor beta chains follows, all from one sample in a study of T cell repertoires in cytomegalovirus infection. MiXCR, run by TCRdb on the reads, gives a single entry per CDR3 protein. Found here are roughly 800,000 distinct CDR3 sequences, about 27% of them singletons; the top ten hold roughly 13%. No antigen has been assigned to these receptors. This specimen was cultured CD8+ T cells from PBMCs, taken from culture after CMV antigen stimulation. These receptors all stem from a human donor in good health (CMV status not recorded). Some clones in this sample may be carry-over from other donors' samples. CDR3s include the opening cysteine and the closing phenylalanine or tryptophan. Clone size is given for some rows only: seen once, a few or many times, or a class if the clone is expanded.

j_gene,v_gene,abundance,len,CDR3aa
TRBJ2-5,TRBV7-2,-,16,CASSPGWVRGGETQYF
TRBJ1-1,TRBV7-2,many,13,CASSPRDRSEAFF
TRBJ1-5,TRBV7-8,many,17,CASSSGKTPYSNQPQHF
TRBJ2-2,TRBV19,-,17,CASSPSAWKGGTGELFF
TRBJ2-1,TRBV4-3,-,16,CASSQAPSGDYNEQFF
TRBJ2-1,TRBV12-5,-,11,CASGFPDEQFF
TRBJ2-1,TRBV27,-,15,CASRLPGGAWDEQFF
TRBJ1-3,TRBV12-3/TRBV12-4,-,17,CASSTPGLLSSGNTIYF
TRBJ1-4,TRBV18,-,17,CASSPSGQLTTNEKLFF
TRBJ1-2,TRBV20-1,-,16,CSARDPGTGPFRGYTF
TRBJ2-4,TRBV14,-,16,CASSHGTGLAKNIQYF
TRBJ1-5,TRBV28,few,14,CASWGGFGNQPQHF
TRBJ2-3,TRBV18,-,13,CASYTASTDTQYF
TRBJ1-6,TRBV20-1,-,16,CSARAKGETRNSPLHF
TRBJ2-1,TRBV7-8,many,15,CASSPGGGGAWEQFF
TRBJ2-5,TRBV12-3/TRBV12-4,few,12,CASGAGRETQYF
TRBJ2-1,TRBV5-4,few,15,CASWFRGGSYNEQFF
TRBJ2-1,TRBV7-9,-,14,CASSVGQGTNEQFF
TRBJ2-1,TRBV27,few,16,CASSLWSSGGENEQFF
TRBJ2-3,TRBV3-1,-,16,CASSQDGGKSTDTQYF
TRBJ1-1,TRBV6-2/TRBV6-3,-,16,CASSYSMQGLRFEAFF
TRBJ2-5,TRBV12-3/TRBV12-4,few,15,CASSLTFPPQETQYF
TRBJ1-6,TRBV27,-,12,CASSKRNSPLHF
TRBJ1-5,TRBV7-2,-,13,CASSSRTGVAEHF
TRBJ2-1,TRBV5-6,-,13,CASTGTGVDEQFF
TRBJ2-3,TRBV7-6,once,14,CASSLYASSDTQYF
TRBJ1-5,TRBV6-1,few,15,CASSSGPLLNQPQHF
TRBJ2-2,TRBV9,-,14,CASSFNTHTGELFF
TRBJ2-5,TRBV11-1,-,15,CASSSPDRLEETQYF
TRBJ2-3,TRBV12-3/TRBV12-4,few,15,CASSSLRSEGDTQYF
TRBJ1-3,TRBV20-1,-,14,CSATDRGLGNTIYF
TRBJ2-3,TRBV6-1,-,14,CASSYRGTTDTQYF
TRBJ1-4,TRBV19,-,13,CASSIVGDEKLFF
TRBJ2-7,TRBV6-8,once,14,CASSYSLTGEGQYF
TRBJ2-3,TRBV5-1,-,14,CASSIRTGTDTQYF
TRBJ1-5,TRBV4-1,few,14,CASSLNPGPQPQHF
TRBJ1-1,TRBV10-3,few,11,CATYRGGEAFF
TRBJ2-2,TRBV11-1,many,16,CASSRTGTGGSGELFF
TRBJ2-1,TRBV7-8,-,15,CASSPRGRGYNEQFF
TRBJ2-2,TRBV6-5,few,19,CASSYSVPSGGPDTGELFF
TRBJ2-1,TRBV4-1,few,12,CASRGTGGDKFF
TRBJ2-3,TRBV9,-,15,CASSVDSGHGDTQYF
TRBJ1-1,TRBV9,once,12,CASRAPRTEAFF
TRBJ1-1,TRBV12-3/TRBV12-4,few,12,CASRLAWTEAFF
TRBJ2-1,TRBV13,few,15,CASGRGRGSVNEQFF
TRBJ1-2,TRBV19,-,13,CASDRGYNYGYTF
TRBJ2-4,TRBV7-8,-,14,CASSRGQGKNIRYF
TRBJ1-1,TRBV14,few,11,CASSQLKDAFF
TRBJ2-1,TRBV7-8,many,11,CASSLVSEQFF
TRBJ2-2,TRBV7-8,many,16,CASSLPTGSYPGELFF